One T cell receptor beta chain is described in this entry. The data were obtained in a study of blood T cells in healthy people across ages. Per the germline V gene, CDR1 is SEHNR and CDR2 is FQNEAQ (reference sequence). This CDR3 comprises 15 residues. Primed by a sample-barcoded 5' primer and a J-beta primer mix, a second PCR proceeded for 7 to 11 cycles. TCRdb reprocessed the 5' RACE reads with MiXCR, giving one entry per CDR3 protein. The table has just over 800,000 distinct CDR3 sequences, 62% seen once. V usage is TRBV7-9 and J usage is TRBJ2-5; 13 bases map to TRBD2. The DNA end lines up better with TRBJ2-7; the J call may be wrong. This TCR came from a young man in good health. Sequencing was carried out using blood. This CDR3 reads CASSSRTSGGYEQYF. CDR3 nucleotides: TGTGCCAGCAGTTCGCGGACTAGCGGGGGATACGAGCAGTACTTC.